The 4 T cell receptor beta chains below were found in one sample sequenced in a study of T-cell memory formation after mild COVID-19. TCRdb redid the calling of the 5' RACE reads with MiXCR, one entry per CDR3 protein. The sample records around 390,000 distinct CDR3 sequences, about a sixth being singletons. Material: PBMCs or a T cell subset sorted from them (not recorded which). The receptors here all came from a man between 18 and 29 years old who had mild COVID-19 (a few samples of this study predate the infection). Cell type and time point are not known.

This chain joins TRBV29-1 and TRBJ2-1; D unresolved. Trimming stripped 6 bases from V and 2 bases from J, with 2 bases between. Germline CDR1 SQVTM, CDR2 ANQGSEA. The CDR3 is made up of 10 amino acids. In DNA form, the CDR3 reads TGCAGCGTGGCCTACAATGAGCAGTTCTTC. Translating it yields CSVAYNEQFF.

This clonotype showed up just a few times. The J gene is TRBJ2-6, the V gene TRBV12-3 or TRBV12-4; D unclear. The CDR3 extends over 15 amino acids. V was shortened by 5 bases and J by 1 base, with 9 bases between the two germline ends. CDR3 sequence (DNA): TGTGCCAGCAGTCCCCCGCGTTCTGGGGCCAACGTCCTGACTTTC. Encoded protein: CASSPPRSGANVLTF.

J is TRBJ2-5 and V is TRBV11-2; 15 nucleotides line up with TRBD2. This CDR3 region has 17 residues. V dropped 1 base and J dropped 4; count of bases not matched to a gene: 4. The V gene's germline CDR1 is SGHAT and CDR2 FQNNGV. CDR3 residues: CASSLGTSGGAGETQYF. The CDR3, as DNA: TGTGCCAGCAGCTTAGGGACTAGCGGGGGGGCAGGAGAGACCCAGTACTTC.

The J gene is TRBJ2-4, the V gene TRBV6-1, with TRBD1 as a possible D gene (6 bases). This CDR3 has 14 amino acids. Trimming pared 0 bases from V and 6 bases from J, leaving 9 bases between. Per the germline V gene, CDR1 is MNHNS and CDR2 is SASEGT. CDR3: CASSEAGGGNIQYF. Here the CDR3 DNA reads TGTGCCAGCAGTGAAGCTGGGGGCGGAAACATTCAGTACTTC.